Below, 8 T cell receptor beta chains from the same sample are listed, as sequenced in a study of early T cells in non-severe SARS-CoV-2 infection. TCRdb reprocessed the 5' RACE reads via MiXCR and lists one record per CDR3 protein. The sample has about 67,000 distinct CDR3 sequences, around a tenth seen once; the top ten hold roughly 3.8%. Sequenced sample: whole blood. The source of these receptors is an adult who was a healthcare worker with PCR-confirmed SARS-CoV-2 infection or an uninfected control (not recorded which).

This clonotype was recorded many times. The chain carries TRBV7-6 and TRBJ2-7; D not resolved. Trimming took off 5 bases at V and 3 bases at J, with 5 bases between the two ends. Germline loops: CDR1 SGHVS, CDR2 FNYEAQ. The CDR3 is 11 residues long. The DNA of the CDR3 is TGTGCCAGCAGCCCCGGCTACGAGCAGTACTTC. Protein: CASSPGYEQYF. Full variable domain (remainder filled in from reference TRBV7-6 and TRBJ2-7): GAGVSQSPRYKVTKRGQDVALRCDPISGHVSLYWYRQALGQGPEFLTYFNYEAQQDKSGLPNDRFSAERPEGSISTLTIQRTEQRDSAMYRCASSPGYEQYFGPGTRLTVT.

This clonotype was found a few times. This chain uses TRBV19 with TRBJ2-5; D is perhaps TRBD1 (5 bases). Trimming left V 3 bases short and J 5 bases short, with 10 bases between. There are 13 residues in the CDR3. Germline V gives CDR1 LNHDA, CDR2 SQIVND (reference sequence). The CDR3 DNA is TGTGCCAGTAGTATCGGAACAGGCGAGACCCAGTACTTC. Translation gives CASSIGTGETQYF.

This clonotype was detected only a few times. The rearrangement joins TRBV2 to TRBJ1-1; perhaps TRBD1 as D (6 bases). Looked up from germline, CDR1 is SNHLY and CDR2 is FYNNEI. V lost 6 bases to trimming and J lost 4 bases, with 12 bases between them. This CDR3 contains 13 residues. In DNA, the CDR3 is TGTGCCAGCAGCTTCAGGGGCGGCACTGAAGCTTTCTTT. Translated, it gives CASSFRGGTEAFF.

This clonotype has at least ten counts. J is TRBJ2-1 and V is TRBV29-1; D possibly matches TRBD1 or TRBD2 (7 bases each). This CDR3 is built from 16 residues. V lost 0 bases and J lost 5, with 17 bases in between. The germline gives CDR1 SQVTM, CDR2 ANQGSEA. CDR3 in amino acids: CSVEDQGDYGNNEQFF. CDR3 sequence (DNA): TGCAGCGTTGAAGACCAGGGGGACTACGGAAACAATGAGCAGTTCTTC.

The table lists this clonotype with many counts. The rearrangement joins TRBV2 to TRBJ2-7; TRBD2 matches at 7 bases. The CDR3 covers 15 residues. Trimming cost V 8 bases and J 0 bases; bases outside gene matches: 10. In germline, CDR1 is SNHLY, CDR2 FYNNEI. The CDR3: CASRGGISSSYEQYF. The CDR3, as DNA: TGTGCCAGCCGGGGAGGGATCAGTAGCTCCTACGAGCAGTACTTC.

This clonotype was seen repeatedly, ten times or more. The V gene is TRBV6-5, the J gene TRBJ1-1, with D possibly being TRBD1 (6 bases). CDR3 length equals 13 residues. Germline V lookup: CDR1 MNHEY, CDR2 SVGAGI. The V end was cut by 0 bases, the J end by 8 bases, with 10 bases between. Here the CDR3 reads CASSYSTGTEAFF. For the CDR3, the DNA is TGTGCCAGCAGTTACTCCACAGGGACCGAAGCTTTCTTT.

The genes are TRBV4-1 and TRBJ1-2; a possible D gene is TRBD1 (6 bases). The CDR3 is made up of 15 amino acids. CDR1 is MGHRA and CDR2 is YSYEKL in the germline V gene. The V end was cut by 3 bases, the J end by 1 base, with 12 bases between. The CDR3 sequence is CASSHTGTRNYGYTF. The CDR3, as DNA: TGCGCCAGCAGCCATACAGGGACCCGTAACTATGGCTACACCTTC.

This clonotype was counted a few times. The CDR3 DNA reads TGCGCCAGCAGCTTGGCAGGGAAAGTCGGCTACACCTTC. Its protein is CASSLAGKVGYTF. The chain is built from TRBV5-1 and TRBJ1-2; D might be TRBD1 (5 bases). The length of the CDR3 is 13 residues. Trimming took 0 bases from V and 8 from J, leaving 11 bases between them. Germline assignment: CDR1 SGHRS and CDR2 YFSETQ.